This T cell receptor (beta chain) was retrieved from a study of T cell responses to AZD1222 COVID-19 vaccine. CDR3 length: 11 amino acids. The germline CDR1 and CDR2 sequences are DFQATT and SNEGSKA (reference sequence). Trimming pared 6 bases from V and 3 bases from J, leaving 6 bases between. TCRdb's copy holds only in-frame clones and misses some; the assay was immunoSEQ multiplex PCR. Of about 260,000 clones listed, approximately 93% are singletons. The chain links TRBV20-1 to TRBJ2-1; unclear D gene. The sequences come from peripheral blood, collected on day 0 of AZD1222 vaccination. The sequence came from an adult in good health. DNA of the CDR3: TGCAGTGCGGATCTCTACAATGAGCAGTTCTTC. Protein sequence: CSADLYNEQFF.